This T cell receptor (beta chain) appears in the sequencing data of a study of post-analysis software for immune sequencing data. The CDR3 spans 15 residues. The trim removed 3 bases at V and 4 bases at J, leaving 7 bases unmatched. Germline CDR1 SGDLS, CDR2 YYNGEE. Study-level findings and limits: In patients, about five TRBV segments were more frequent than in controls, with TRBV5-6, TRBV5-1 and TRBV20-1 among them. A significant reduction in normalized Chao1 diversity was observed in multiple sclerosis patients versus controls.

Unique molecular identifiers were carried by the TCR beta cDNA libraries. TCRdb used MiXCR to reprocess the PCR reads, holding one entry per CDR3 protein. This table has fewer than 850,000 distinct CDR3 sequences, 25% to 30% appearing once. Notes on this clonotype: Its antigen is still unknown.

The V gene is TRBV9, the J gene TRBJ1-1; 9 positions match TRBD1. The clonotype was recovered from a girl under 18 with multiple sclerosis. Sequencing was carried out using blood. CDR3 nucleotide sequence: TGTGCCAGCAGCGCAGAAGGGACAGGGTTCACTGAAGCTTTCTTT. Translated: CASSAEGTGFTEAFF.